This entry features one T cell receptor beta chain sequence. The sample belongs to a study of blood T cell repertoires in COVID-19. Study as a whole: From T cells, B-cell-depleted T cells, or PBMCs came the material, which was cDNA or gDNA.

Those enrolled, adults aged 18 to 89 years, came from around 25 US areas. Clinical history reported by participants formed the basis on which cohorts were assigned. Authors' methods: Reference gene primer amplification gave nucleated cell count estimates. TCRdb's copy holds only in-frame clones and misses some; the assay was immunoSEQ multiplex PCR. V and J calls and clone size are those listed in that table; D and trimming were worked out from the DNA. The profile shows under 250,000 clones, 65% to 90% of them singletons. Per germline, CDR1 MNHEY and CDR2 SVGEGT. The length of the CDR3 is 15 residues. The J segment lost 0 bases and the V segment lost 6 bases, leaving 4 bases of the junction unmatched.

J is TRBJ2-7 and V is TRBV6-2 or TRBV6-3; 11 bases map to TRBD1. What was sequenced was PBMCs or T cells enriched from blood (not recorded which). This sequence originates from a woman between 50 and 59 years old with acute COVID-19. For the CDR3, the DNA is TGTGCCAGCAGCCCCGGGACAGGGGGCTCCTACGAGCAGTACTTC. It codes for CASSPGTGGSYEQYF.